The sequence of this T cell receptor beta chain was determined in a study of blood T cell repertoires in COVID-19. Study at large: Some COVID-19 samples were acute and others convalescent; all came from the United States, Italy and Spain.

Trimming cost V 6 bases and J 0 bases; bases outside gene matches: 2. Germline V gives CDR1 MNHEY, CDR2 SVGEGT. The CDR3 runs 15 residues. This table comes from immunoSEQ multiplex PCR, and its TCRdb copy is limited to in-frame clones, with some not included. The sample yields 120,000 or so clones, over 80% seen once. V gene TRBV6-2 or TRBV6-3 combines with J gene TRBJ2-3, with 11 bases fitting TRBD2. The sample was PBMCs or T cells enriched from blood (not recorded which). The sequence was obtained from a woman under 40 who had recovered from COVID-19. Written as DNA, the CDR3 is TGTGCCAGCAGCCGACTAGCGGGAAGCACAGATACGCAGTATTTT. This translates into CASSRLAGSTDTQYF.